These 21 T cell receptor beta chains were sequenced from one sample in a study of beta chain features in type 1 diabetes. General study results and limits: Type 1 diabetes patients had TCRB CDR3s that were shorter (moderately but significantly so) in all four CD4+ subsets.

The isolated RNA, all of it, was reverse transcribed, so expressed TCRB transcripts were what got sequenced. This table comes from immunoSEQ multiplex PCR, and its TCRdb copy is limited to in-frame clones, with some not included. Among hundreds of thousands of clones listed, roughly 13% were seen once. What these receptors recognize is not known. The material sequenced was naive CD4+ T cells from blood. These receptors were collected from a man younger than 35 with type 1 diabetes.

The V gene is TRBV30, the J gene TRBJ2-5, with D perhaps matching TRBD1 or TRBD2 (5 bases each). CDR1 GTSNPN and CDR2 SVGIG come from the germline V gene (reference sequence). V was cut by 2 bases and J by 5 bases, with 15 bases left in between. The CDR3 runs to 14 residues. The CDR3 sequence: CAWSYTGTAETQYF. Here the CDR3 DNA reads TGTGCCTGGAGTTATACCGGGACCGCGGAGACCCAGTACTTC.

The gene calls are TRBV5-4 and TRBJ2-1, with a possible D match to TRBD2 (6 bases). Germline V lookup: CDR1 SGHNT, CDR2 YYREEE (reference sequence). V was shortened by 4 bases and J by 7 bases, with 24 bases between the two germline ends. The length of the CDR3 is 17 residues. The CDR3 reads CASSPRSGVNRGNEQFF. The CDR3 nucleotides read TGTGCCAGCAGCCCCCGGTCCGGGGTCAACCGGGGGAATGAGCAGTTCTTC. The whole variable domain, remainder taken from reference TRBV5-4 and TRBJ2-1, is ETGVTQSPTHLIKTRGQQVTLRCSSQSGHNTVSWYQQALGQGPQFIFQYYREEENGRGNFPPRFSGLQFPNYSSELNVNALELDDSALYLCASSPRSGVNRGNEQFFGPGTRLTVL.

This clone has just a few counts. The chain carries TRBV7-9 and TRBJ1-1, with TRBD1 matching over 7 bases. The CDR3 is 14 amino acids. Germline V CDR1 and CDR2: SEHNR, FQNEAQ (reference sequence). V was pared by 5 bases and J by 1 base, with 4 bases of the junction left unmatched. CDR3 loop: CASSPGQWNTEAFF. CDR3 coding DNA: TGTGCCAGCAGCCCGGGACAGTGGAACACTGAAGCTTTCTTT.

The CDR3 sequence: CASSIGQSLAKNIQYF. The CDR3 coding sequence is TGTGCCAGTAGTATTGGGCAGTCACTAGCCAAAAACATTCAGTACTTC. The chain is built from TRBV19 and TRBJ2-4; D is undetermined. This CDR3 is 16 amino acids long. Between the trimmed V and J ends, which lost 3 bases and 0 bases, there was a span of 12 bases. The germline gives CDR1 LNHDA, CDR2 SQIVND (reference sequence).

The rearrangement joins TRBV18 to TRBJ2-5; the D gene is possibly TRBD2 (6 bases). CDR1 is KGHSH and CDR2 is LQKENI in the germline V gene. The CDR3 loop spans 14 amino acids. Trimming removed 6 bases at V and 1 base at J, with 12 bases between. The CDR3 is CASSTTSSQETQYF. The CDR3 nucleotides read TGTGCCAGCTCGACGACTAGTTCCCAAGAGACCCAGTACTTC.

The table lists this clone with a few counts. The chain combines TRBV4-2 with TRBJ2-5; D possibly corresponds to TRBD1 (5 bases). Germline CDR1 reads LGHNA; CDR2 reads YNFKEQ. The V and J ends lost 3 bases and 2 bases respectively, with 16 bases between them. The CDR3 has 16 amino acids. CDR3 sequence reads: CASSQVAGQPQETQYF. The DNA of the CDR3 is TGTGCCAGCAGCCAGGTCGCCGGACAACCTCAAGAGACCCAGTACTTC.

The chain combines TRBV6-1 with TRBJ2-1; D tentatively reads TRBD1 or TRBD2 (5 bases each). Trimming took off 1 base at V and 12 bases at J, with 19 bases between the two ends. Per germline, CDR1 MNHNS and CDR2 SASEGT. The length of the CDR3 is 15 residues. The CDR3 region has the DNA TGTGCCAGCAGTGAAGTATCGGGGCCAGGCCTTAGGCAGTTCTTC. Amino acids: CASSEVSGPGLRQFF.

This clone was observed a few times. The chain joins TRBV5-1 to TRBJ2-3; 7 bases agree with TRBD2. The CDR3 sequence is 15 residues long. Germline CDR1 is SGHRS and CDR2 is YFSETQ. V was clipped by 3 bases and J by 2 bases; unmatched bases: 6. The CDR3 reads CASSSLADLTDTQYF. CDR3 in DNA: TGCGCCAGCAGCTCTCTAGCGGATCTCACAGATACGCAGTATTTT.

This clone was counted only a few times. This rearrangement joins TRBV19 to TRBJ2-1; D perhaps matches TRBD2 (6 bases). Germline assignment: CDR1 LNHDA and CDR2 SQIVND (reference sequence). CDR3 length: 16 amino acids. Trimming removed 3 bases from V and 5 bases from J, with 17 bases in between. CDR3 region: CASSISAGSRDNEQFF. CDR3 nucleotide sequence: TGTGCCAGTAGTATCTCGGCGGGGTCTAGGGACAATGAGCAGTTCTTC.

The V gene is TRBV19, the J gene TRBJ1-2, with D hard to call. This CDR3 is built from 13 residues. Germline V lookup: CDR1 LNHDA, CDR2 SQIVND (reference sequence). With 3 bases removed from V and 4 bases from J, the gap between germline ends came to 9 bases. The DNA for the CDR3 is TGTGCCAGTAGTATTCACAACGTCTATGGCTACACCTTC. Amino acid sequence: CASSIHNVYGYTF.

This clone was counted only a few times. This sequence joins TRBV7-9 and TRBJ2-5; D call uncertain. The V gene's germline CDR1 is SEHNR and CDR2 FQNEAQ (reference sequence). The CDR3 has 14 amino acids. The V end lost 0 bases, the J end lost 4 bases, and 9 bases lay between the germline ends. CDR3 sequence reads: CASSLAVLGETQYF. The CDR3 coding sequence is TGTGCCAGCAGCTTAGCGGTGCTAGGAGAGACCCAGTACTTC. The complete variable domain, with remaining parts taken from reference TRBV7-9 and TRBJ2-5, reads DTGVSQNPRHKITKRGQNVTFRCDPISEHNRLYWYRQTLGQGPEFLTYFQNEAQLEKSRLLSDRFSAERPKGSFSTLEIQRTEQGDSAMYLCASSLAVLGETQYFGPGTRLLVL.

This clone was observed a few times. The chain links TRBV15 to TRBJ2-7; no firm D call. Trimming removed 0 bases at V and 6 bases at J, with 12 bases between. CDR3 length: 14 residues. CDR1 LNHNV and CDR2 YYDKDF come from the germline V gene (reference sequence). CDR3 DNA sequence: TGTGCCACCAGCAGAGACCAAATCAGGTCCGAGCAGTACTTC. Amino acids: CATSRDQIRSEQYF.

The sample holds a few counts of this clone. In the same sample, other DNA sequences code for this CDR3. V usage is TRBV30 and J usage is TRBJ1-5; D is unresolved. Germline V lookup: CDR1 GTSNPN, CDR2 SVGIG (reference sequence). The CDR3 contains 13 residues. V shed 1 base and J shed 4 bases, with 8 bases lying between them. The CDR3 loop is CAWSGTGNQPQHF. Here the CDR3 DNA reads TGTGCCTGGAGTGGGACTGGGAATCAGCCCCAGCATTTT.

CDR3 sequence: CASSQAVTDGETQYF. CDR3 sequence (DNA): TGCGCCAGCAGCCAAGCCGTGACCGACGGAGAGACCCAGTACTTC. The chain carries TRBV4-1 and TRBJ2-5; D is undetermined. This CDR3 has 15 residues. V was shortened by 1 base and J by 4 bases, with 13 bases between the two germline ends. Per germline, CDR1 MGHRA and CDR2 YSYEKL.

The CDR3 DNA reads TGTGCCAGCTCACCACCAGGACCGGGAAAGGTATCTGAAGCTTTCTTT. It encodes CASSPPGPGKVSEAFF. This chain connects TRBV18 to TRBJ1-1; no clear D. The germline V gene encodes CDR1 KGHSH and CDR2 LQKENI. This CDR3 is 16 amino acids long. Trimming left V 0 bases short and J 6 bases short, with 17 bases between.

This clone was seen a few times. CDR3 sequence: CASSRTGTSSYEQYF. CDR3 DNA: TGCGCCAGCTCTCGCACCGGGACATCCTCCTACGAGCAGTACTTC. The chain uses TRBV5-1 and TRBJ2-7, with D perhaps matching TRBD1 (6 bases). V was shortened by 7 bases and J by 0 bases, with 17 bases between the two germline ends. CDR1 and CDR2 (germline): SGHRS, YFSETQ. This CDR3 is 15 amino acids long.

This clone has only a few counts. V and J are TRBV6-1 and TRBJ2-3, with 13 bases matching TRBD2. There are 17 residues in the CDR3. CDR1 is MNHNS and CDR2 is SASEGT in the germline V gene. V lost 3 bases to trimming and J lost 2 bases; unmatched junction nucleotides: 5. Here the CDR3 reads CASSEGLAGMITDTQYF. CDR3 bases: TGTGCCAGCAGTGAGGGACTAGCGGGGATGATCACAGATACGCAGTATTTT.

The chain combines TRBV2 with TRBJ2-7; D may be TRBD1 or TRBD2 (6 bases each). There are 14 residues in the CDR3. V was pared by 7 bases and J by 4 bases, with 17 bases between. Germline CDR1 is SNHLY and CDR2 is FYNNEI. The DNA of the CDR3 is TGTGCCAGCATCCGTCCGGGGGCCGCGTACGAGCAGTACTTC. Residues: CASIRPGAAYEQYF.

The J gene is TRBJ2-7, the V gene TRBV5-1; D might be TRBD1 or TRBD2, each matching 5 bases. Trimming shortened V by 3 bases and J by 7 bases, and 14 bases separated the two germline ends. Germline assignment: CDR1 SGHRS and CDR2 YFSETQ. The CDR3 is 13 amino acids. The CDR3, as DNA: TGCGCCAGCAGCTCGGACAACCGGGAAGAGCAGTACTTC. Its translation is CASSSDNREEQYF.

There are a few counts of this clone. The rearrangement links TRBV6-6 to TRBJ2-3; D is possibly TRBD1 or TRBD2 (5 bases each). The CDR3 covers 14 residues. Germline V gene lookup returns CDR1 MNHNY and CDR2 SVGAGI (reference sequence). V was cut by 3 bases and J by 6 bases, with 13 bases left in between. The CDR3 DNA follows: TGTGCCAGCAGTTATGTCGGGGCCGGGGATACGCAGTATTTT. It encodes CASSYVGAGDTQYF.

This chain links TRBV2 with TRBJ2-1, with 9 bases fitting TRBD2. This CDR3 is built from 16 residues. The trim removed 5 bases at V and 7 bases at J, leaving 12 bases unmatched. Germline V gene data show CDR1 as SNHLY and CDR2 as FYNNEI. CDR3 DNA sequence: TGTGCCAGCAGTCGCCGTTCGAGCGGGGGGCCGAATGAGCAGTTCTTC. Its translation is CASSRRSSGGPNEQFF.